This TCR beta chain was sequenced in a study of shared T cell receptors in the human thymus. Profiled with immunoSEQ multiplex PCR; TCRdb holds only in-frame clones, not every one. In the table there are some 700,000 clones, around 89% of which are singletons. Trimming left V 11 bases short and J 0 bases short, with 14 bases between. The germline CDR1 and CDR2 sequences are SEHNR and FQNEAQ (reference sequence). The CDR3 spans 14 residues. These data were also reused for a study on human thymus T cells. That paper states: During corrective heart surgery, resections were taken, and the thymus tissue came from them. Related work found strong thymic repertoire overlap between unrelated individuals.

The TCR originated in a boy under two years old with a congenital heart defect. The chain links TRBV7-9 to TRBJ2-1; D is perhaps TRBD2 (5 bases). Sequenced sample: thymocytes. CDR3: CAGWSGSSYNEQFF. CDR3 nucleotide sequence: TGTGCCGGCTGGTCGGGGAGCTCCTACAATGAGCAGTTCTTC.